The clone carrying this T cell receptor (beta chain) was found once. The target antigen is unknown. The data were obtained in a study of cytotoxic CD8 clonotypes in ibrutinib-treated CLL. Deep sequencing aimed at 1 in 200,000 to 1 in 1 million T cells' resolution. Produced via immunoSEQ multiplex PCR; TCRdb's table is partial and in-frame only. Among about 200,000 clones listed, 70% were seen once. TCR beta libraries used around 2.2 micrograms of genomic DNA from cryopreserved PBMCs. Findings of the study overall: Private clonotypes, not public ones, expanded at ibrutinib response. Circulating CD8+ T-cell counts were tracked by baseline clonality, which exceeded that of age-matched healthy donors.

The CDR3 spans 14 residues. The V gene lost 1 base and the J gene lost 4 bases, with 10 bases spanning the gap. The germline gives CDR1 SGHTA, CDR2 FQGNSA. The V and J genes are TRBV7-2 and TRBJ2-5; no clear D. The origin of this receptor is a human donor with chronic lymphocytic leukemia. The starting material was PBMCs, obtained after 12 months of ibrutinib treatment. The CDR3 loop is CASSLGVGSETQYF. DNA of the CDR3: TGTGCCAGCAGCTTAGGGGTCGGCTCAGAGACCCAGTACTTC.